This T cell receptor beta chain was observed in a study of blood T cell repertoires in COVID-19. There are 14 residues in the CDR3. Germline trimming cut 5 bases from V and 4 bases from J; bases unmatched to any gene: 4. Germline CDR1 reads MNHEY; CDR2 reads SMNVEV (reference sequence). Here immunoSEQ multiplex PCR was the method, and the copy in TCRdb shows in-frame clones only, minus some. The sample lists 200,000 to 250,000 clones; around 90% were seen once. Source material: PBMCs or T cells enriched from blood (not recorded which). The V gene is TRBV27, the J gene TRBJ1-4; TRBD1 matches at 7 bases. The clonotype was recovered from a woman aged 30 to 39 who had recovered from COVID-19. The CDR3 is CASSIRGNNEKLFF. CDR3 DNA: TGTGCCAGCAGTATCAGGGGGAATAATGAAAAACTGTTTTTT.